The sequence of this T cell receptor (beta chain) was determined in a study of T cells after posttransplantation cyclophosphamide. Busulfan-fludarabine conditioning, marrow transplant, and cyclophosphamide on days +3 and +4 were administered. Sequencing was performed with immunoSEQ multiplex PCR; in TCRdb, only in-frame clones are kept and a portion is missing. The sample offers around 8,000 clones and no singletons, the top ten holding roughly a tenth. This clone has ten or more counts. CDR1 and CDR2 (germline): GTSNPN, SVGIG (reference sequence). CDR3 length: 11 residues. Trimming left V 2 bases short and J 11 bases short, with 12 bases between.

This chain connects TRBV30 to TRBJ1-1; weak D call: TRBD1 (6 bases). This receptor was taken from a female patient aged 50-65 years who received an allogeneic stem cell transplant from a related donor, was CMV-positive, and had no GVHD. The graft donor may have contributed some T cells. The sequencing used PBMCs, collected after allogeneic stem cell transplant with posttransplant cyclophosphamide. DNA for the CDR3: TGTGCCTGGAGTTCGGGGGGCGGTGCTTTCTTT. Protein sequence: CAWSSGGGAFF.